This TCR beta chain was sequenced during a study of identical twins. One entry per CDR3 protein results from TCRdb running MiXCR on the 5' RACE reads. The sample lists hundreds of thousands of distinct CDR3 sequences; about 7.5% were seen once. CDR1 and CDR2 (germline): SGHTA, FQGNSA. The V and J ends lost 2 bases and 7 bases, in that order; junction bases with no gene match: 5. CDR3 length: 15 residues. Separately, the same data were catalogued under a study of yellow fever vaccine responses in identical twins.

The sample taken for sequencing was memory (CD45RO+) T cells sorted from blood. The sequence was obtained from a woman aged 18-35 years in good health. This chain uses TRBV7-2 with TRBJ1-6, with 7 bases lining up with TRBD1. The CDR3 DNA follows: TGTGCCAGCAGCTTAAGTGGACAGGAAAATTCACCCCTCCACTTT. Amino acid sequence: CASSLSGQENSPLHF.